Each of the 30 T cell receptor beta chains below was sequenced from the same sample in a study of T cells in Graves' hyperthyroidism and ophthalmopathy. The source material, RNA transcripts, was used to amplify TCR beta CDR3 regions. RT-PCR in the first round (using the HTBI primer set) targeted the TCR CDR3. TCRdb called the multiplex PCR reads again in MiXCR, with one record for every CDR3 protein. Of a few hundred thousand distinct CDR3 sequences detected, roughly 14% appear once; the ten largest clones hold roughly 7.3%. Source material: blood. The receptors were sampled from a woman aged 30 to 39 with Graves' hyperthyroidism.

Ten or more counts support this clonotype. V gene TRBV6-5 combines with J gene TRBJ2-7; maybe TRBD1 (6 bases). Deletions cut 0 bases from V and 1 base from J, with 7 bases between. This CDR3 contains 14 residues. Germline V gives CDR1 MNHEY, CDR2 SVGAGI. The CDR3 DNA reads TGTGCCAGCAGTTACTCTAGGGGGTCCTACGAGCAGTACTTC. Translating it yields CASSYSRGSYEQYF.

This clonotype was seen many times. The CDR3 nucleotides are TGTGCCAGCAGCCAAGAATGGGGGGCCCTAGAGACCCAGTACTTC. Translating it yields CASSQEWGALETQYF. This chain uses TRBV3-1 with TRBJ2-5, with D possibly being TRBD1 or TRBD2 (6 bases each). Germline CDR1 and CDR2: LGHDT and YNNKEL (reference sequence). This CDR3 has 15 amino acids. V was clipped by 0 bases and J by 4 bases, with 12 bases between them.

The V and J genes are TRBV6-1 and TRBJ2-1; 12 positions agree with TRBD2. Germline trimming cut 6 bases from V and 5 bases from J; bases unmatched to any gene: 11. The CDR3 consists of 17 residues. The germline CDR1 and CDR2 sequences are MNHNS and SASEGT. The CDR3 DNA is TGTGCCAGCAGCTACCAACTTACTAGCGGGAGGCACAATGAGCAGTTCTTC. Translation: CASSYQLTSGRHNEQFF.

This clonotype has at least ten counts. The rearrangement links TRBV28 to TRBJ2-5, with D possibly TRBD1 on 6 matching bases. Germline V gives CDR1 MDHEN, CDR2 SYDVKM. V was trimmed by 8 bases and J by 1 base, leaving 17 bases between them. The CDR3 is 15 amino acids. The CDR3 here is CASEPVGQFQETQYF. CDR3 in DNA: TGTGCCAGCGAACCCGTCGGACAGTTCCAAGAGACCCAGTACTTC.

The V and J genes are TRBV15 and TRBJ2-1, with 7 bases fitting TRBD2. Germline V gene lookup returns CDR1 LNHNV and CDR2 YYDKDF (reference sequence). This CDR3 is built from 15 residues. The ends lost 7 bases at V and 5 bases at J; junction bases unmatched: 11. CDR3 bases: TGTGCCACCACCTCCACTAGCGAGCGTAACAATGAGCAGTTCTTC. It specifies CATTSTSERNNEQFF.

The chain carries TRBV12-5 and TRBJ1-4; no clear D. The CDR3 totals 17 residues. The V gene lost 2 bases and the J gene lost 4 bases, with 17 bases spanning the gap. CDR1 and CDR2 from the germline V gene are LGHNT and FRNRAP. The CDR3 protein is CASGLSTFNTHNEKLFF. The CDR3 DNA reads as TGTGCTAGTGGTTTGTCCACTTTTAACACTCATAATGAAAAACTGTTTTTT.

This clonotype occurred a few times. V and J are TRBV30 and TRBJ1-2; no firm D call. The CDR3 loop spans 11 amino acids. Germline values: CDR1 GTSNPN, CDR2 SVGIG (reference sequence). V was trimmed by 2 bases and J by 4 bases, leaving 5 bases between them. CDR3: CAWSTRYGYTF. Here the CDR3 DNA reads TGTGCCTGGAGTACCCGCTATGGCTACACCTTC.

At least ten counts were recorded for this clonotype. This sequence joins TRBV7-9 and TRBJ2-2, with 8 nucleotides matching TRBD1. CDR3 size: 17 residues. Germline trimming cut 5 bases from V and 1 base from J; bases unmatched to any gene: 9. Germline V gives CDR1 SEHNR, CDR2 FQNEAQ (reference sequence). The CDR3 loop reads CASSLLFGQGNTGELFF. In DNA, the CDR3 is TGTGCCAGCAGCCTACTTTTCGGACAGGGGAACACCGGGGAGCTGTTTTTT. The complete variable domain, with remaining parts taken from reference TRBV7-9 and TRBJ2-2, reads DTGVSQNPRHKITKRGQNVTFRCDPISEHNRLYWYRQTLGQGPEFLTYFQNEAQLEKSRLLSDRFSAERPKGSFSTLEIQRTEQGDSAMYLCASSLLFGQGNTGELFFGEGSRLTVL.

This clonotype was recorded a few times. This could be a read error, since a much larger clone is one nucleotide away. This CDR3 fails to terminate in the conserved phenylalanine or tryptophan, so it likely reflects a read error. The rearrangement uses TRBV2 and TRBJ1-2; 11 nucleotides match TRBD1. CDR1 is SNHLY and CDR2 is FYNNEI in the germline V gene. CDR3 length: 15 amino acids. Unmatched junction bases numbered 8, after V lost 4 bases and J lost 7 bases. DNA of the CDR3: TGTGCCAGCAGTGTTAACCGGGACAGGGGGAGTGGCTACACCCTC. This gives the protein CASSVNRDRGSGYTL.

This clonotype showed up just a few times. V is TRBV6-1 and J is TRBJ2-7; D remains unclear. Between the trimmed V and J ends, which lost 2 bases and 5 bases, there was a span of 10 bases. The V gene's germline CDR1 is MNHNS and CDR2 SASEGT. The CDR3 loop spans 13 amino acids. DNA for the CDR3: TGTGCCAGCAGTGAAAGAAGTAGTAACGAGCAGTACTTC. As protein: CASSERSSNEQYF.

This clonotype was recorded at least ten times. The V and J genes are TRBV3-1 and TRBJ1-2; 7 nucleotides match TRBD1. V lost 4 bases and J lost 4; bases outside the gene matches: 15. The CDR3 extends over 17 amino acids. Germline CDR1 reads LGHDT; CDR2 reads YNNKEL (reference sequence). The CDR3 sequence: CASSLLPPTGARYGYTF. CDR3 DNA: TGTGCCAGCAGCCTACTACCTCCAACAGGGGCGCGCTATGGCTACACCTTC.

This clonotype was counted only a few times. One junction end disagrees with the germline gene, perhaps due to a read error. The chain links TRBV11-1 to TRBJ1-6; no reliable D call. Germline CDR1 reads SGHAT; CDR2 reads FQDESV (reference sequence). The CDR3 length is 15 residues. CDR3 residues: CASSLEGGRNSPLHF. Here the CDR3 DNA reads TGCGCCAGCAGCCTAGAGGGCGGTCGGAATTCACCCCTCCACTTT.

This clonotype was counted many times. This chain uses TRBV12-3 or TRBV12-4 with TRBJ2-7; a weak D match, TRBD2 (5 bases). Trimming pared 8 bases from V and 0 bases from J, leaving 17 bases between. The CDR3 spans 15 residues. CDR3 bases: TGTGCCAGCGGTAGTATGGACTGGAGCTCCTACGAGCAGTACTTC. Protein product: CASGSMDWSSYEQYF.

The sample holds many counts of this clonotype. V usage is TRBV11-2 and J usage is TRBJ1-1; possible D gene TRBD1, 6 bases. Germline V CDR1 and CDR2: SGHAT, FQNNGV. The V end was cut by 4 bases, the J end by 6 bases, with 18 bases between. This CDR3 is 15 amino acids long. CDR3 in amino acids: CASSSPIRGLAEAFF. CDR3 in DNA: TGTGCCAGCAGCTCCCCAATCCGGGGGCTCGCTGAAGCTTTCTTT.

The CDR3 region is CASGSGADQPQHF. The CDR3 DNA reads TGTGCCAGCGGATCAGGGGCGGATCAGCCCCAGCATTTT. This rearrangement joins TRBV6-2 or TRBV6-3 to TRBJ1-5; D may be TRBD1 (6 bases). The V and J ends lost 8 bases and 5 bases respectively, with 13 bases between them. The CDR3 runs 13 residues. The germline CDR1 and CDR2 sequences are MNHEY and SVGEGT.

There are a few counts of this clonotype. The chain couples TRBV14 to TRBJ2-1; TRBD2 matches at 16 bases. V shed 4 bases, J shed 7 bases, and the junction held 7 bases outside the gene matches. The CDR3 length is 17 residues. Germline CDR1 is SGHDN and CDR2 is FVKESK. The CDR3, as DNA: TGTGCCAGCAGCCGGGGACTAGCGGGAGGGCCCAGAAATGAGCAGTTCTTC. Amino acids: CASSRGLAGGPRNEQFF.

This clonotype was seen many times. The J gene is TRBJ2-1, the V gene TRBV30; D is undetermined. The length of the CDR3 is 11 residues. Per germline, CDR1 GTSNPN and CDR2 SVGIG (reference sequence). V lost 0 bases and J 9 bases, leaving 6 bases between the germline ends. In nucleotides, the CDR3 is TGTGCCTGGAGTGTTTTGGTTGAGCAGTTCTTC. Its protein is CAWSVLVEQFF.

This chain links TRBV19 with TRBJ1-2, with 7 bases identical to TRBD1. The germline V gene has CDR1 LNHDA and CDR2 SQIVND (reference sequence). The CDR3 is 16 amino acids. V lost 5 bases, J lost 5 bases, and 14 bases stayed unmatched. CDR3 sequence reads: CASSPPAAWTGYGYTF. CDR3 DNA sequence: TGTGCCAGTAGTCCCCCGGCGGCGTGGACAGGTTATGGCTACACCTTC.

The chain combines TRBV6-1 with TRBJ2-7; 8 nucleotides match TRBD2. Germline V lookup: CDR1 MNHNS, CDR2 SASEGT. The J segment lost 2 bases and the V segment lost 8 bases, leaving 2 bases of the junction unmatched. The length of the CDR3 is 12 residues. The CDR3 loop reads CASAGGPYEQYF. CDR3 in DNA: TGTGCCAGCGCGGGAGGCCCCTACGAGCAGTACTTC.

The rearrangement uses TRBV20-1 and TRBJ2-4; TRBD1 matches at 8 bases. The CDR3 runs 11 residues. With 8 bases clipped from V and 9 bases from J, the junction kept 6 bases outside the gene matches. CDR1 DFQATT and CDR2 SNEGSKA come from the germline V gene (reference sequence). CDR3 sequence (DNA): TGCAGTAAAGACAGGGGAGGCATTCAGTACTTC. It specifies CSKDRGGIQYF.

V is TRBV15 and J is TRBJ2-1; no firm D call. Germline V lookup: CDR1 LNHNV, CDR2 YYDKDF (reference sequence). V lost 2 bases and J 4 bases, leaving 0 bases between the germline ends. The CDR3 is 11 amino acids. As DNA, the CDR3 is TGTGCCACCAGCAGATACAATGAGCAGTTCTTC. Protein sequence: CATSRYNEQFF. Combining the CDR3 with reference TRBV15 and TRBJ2-1 gives the whole variable domain DAMVIQNPRYQVTQFGKPVTLSCSQTLNHNVMYWYQQKSSQAPKLLFHYYDKDFNNEADTPDNFQSRRPNTSFCFLDIRSPGLGDTAMYLCATSRYNEQFFGPGTRLTVL.

This clonotype was picked up many times. The genes are TRBV5-5 and TRBJ2-1; D is uncertain. Germline values: CDR1 SGHKS, CDR2 YYEKEE (reference sequence). The CDR3 is 15 residues long. Deletions cut 0 bases from V and 3 bases from J, with 10 bases between. CDR3 sequence: CASSLESALYNEQFF. CDR3 bases: TGTGCCAGCAGCTTGGAAAGCGCCCTCTACAATGAGCAGTTCTTC.

This clonotype was counted ten times or more. The chain has TRBV7-9 and TRBJ1-2; D is uncertain. V was trimmed by 6 bases and J by 2 bases, leaving 10 bases between them. The length of the CDR3 is 13 residues. The V gene's germline CDR1 is SEHNR and CDR2 FQNEAQ (reference sequence). CDR3 amino acids: CASSRQENYGYTF. In nucleotides, the CDR3 is TGTGCCAGCAGTCGTCAAGAGAACTATGGCTACACCTTC.

V gene TRBV4-1 combines with J gene TRBJ2-3, with TRBD2 identical over 8 bases. This CDR3 is built from 19 residues. V lost 1 base to trimming and J lost 0 bases; unmatched junction nucleotides: 12. Germline loops: CDR1 MGHRA, CDR2 YSYEKL. In nucleotides, the CDR3 is TGCGCCAGCAGCCAAGGCCTACTAGCGGCAACGTTTAGCACAGATACGCAGTATTTT. Translating it yields CASSQGLLAATFSTDTQYF.

This clonotype has only a few counts. The chain carries TRBV10-2 and TRBJ2-3; D possibly corresponds to TRBD2 (6 bases). Trimming removed 7 bases from V and 0 bases from J, with 14 bases in between. This CDR3 region has 15 residues. Germline CDR1 and CDR2: WSHSY and SAAADI. The DNA for the CDR3 is TGCGCCAGCAAGTGGGGGGACCCTAGCACAGATACGCAGTATTTT. Protein sequence: CASKWGDPSTDTQYF.

The chain uses TRBV10-3 and TRBJ2-3; D unresolved. Trimming took off 2 bases at V and 4 bases at J, with 7 bases between the two ends. The CDR3 covers 13 residues. From germline, CDR1 is ENHRY and CDR2 SYGVKD. The CDR3 is CAISEPSADTQYF. CDR3 DNA sequence: TGTGCCATCAGTGAGCCTTCAGCAGATACGCAGTATTTT.

Points on this clonotype: Germline and junction disagree at one end, which may indicate a read error. The gene calls are TRBV11-2 and TRBJ2-7; 13 bases match TRBD2. The CDR3 covers 15 residues. Germline lookup yields CDR1 SGHAT and CDR2 FQNNGV. The CDR3, as DNA: TGCGCCAGCAGCCCCACCGGGACTAGCGGGACGGAGCAGTACTTC. Protein product: CASSPTGTSGTEQYF.

At least ten counts were recorded for this clonotype. The rearrangement links TRBV20-1 to TRBJ2-1; 8 bases match TRBD2. J gave up 1 base and V 4 bases, and 15 bases lay outside the gene matches. This CDR3 is built from 18 residues. Germline V gene lookup returns CDR1 DFQATT and CDR2 SNEGSKA (reference sequence). CDR3 sequence (DNA): TGCAGTGCTATTCATCGGTCCAGCGGGAGTGTTTCCTACAATGAGCAGTTCTTC. Translated, it gives CSAIHRSSGSVSYNEQFF.

The chain couples TRBV2 to TRBJ2-3; either TRBD1 or TRBD2 may supply D (6 bases each). The CDR3 runs 15 residues. V dropped 5 bases and J dropped 2 bases, with 14 bases sitting between them. CDR1 and CDR2 (germline): SNHLY, FYNNEI. The CDR3 nucleotides read TGTGCCAGCAGTTTCGGGGGCGGGGACACAGATACGCAGTATTTT. This sequence encodes CASSFGGGDTDTQYF. Full variable domain (outside the CDR3, taken from reference TRBV2 and TRBJ2-3): EPEVTQTPSHQVTQMGQEVILRCVPISNHLYFYWYRQILGQKVEFLVSFYNNEISEKSEIFDDQFSVERPDGSNFTLKIRSTKLEDSAMYFCASSFGGGDTDTQYFGPGTRLTVL.

The chain joins TRBV7-3 to TRBJ2-1, with 13 bases lining up with TRBD2. The CDR3 runs 19 residues. Germline loops: CDR1 SGHTA, CDR2 FQGTGA. Trimming removed 1 base from V and 5 bases from J; junction bases left unmatched: 11. As DNA, the CDR3 is TGTGCCAGCAGCTTAATAGGCCGAGGGGGACTAGCGGGAAACAATGAGCAGTTCTTC. Protein product: CASSLIGRGGLAGNNEQFF.